The table lists the clone carrying this T cell receptor (beta chain) with many counts. The germline gives CDR1 SGHTA, CDR2 FQGNSA. Trimming removed 4 bases from V and 0 bases from J, with 16 bases in between. The CDR3 is 17 residues long. The data are from a study of CD8 T cells in ankylosing spondylitis. TCRdb re-called the 5' RACE reads with MiXCR, one entry per CDR3 protein. The data show roughly 97,000 distinct CDR3 sequences, with roughly 8% seen just once and roughly 9.9% held by the top ten. The sample taken for sequencing was blood, either unsorted or a sorted T cell fraction (not recorded which). The receptor comes from a male donor with ankylosing spondylitis or in good health (not recorded which). J is TRBJ1-3 and V is TRBV7-2; D call uncertain. CDR3 residues: CASSSTTEFSSGNTIYF. The CDR3 DNA follows: TGTGCCAGCAGCTCGACGACGGAGTTCAGCTCTGGAAACACCATATATTTT.